Detailed here is one T cell receptor (beta chain). The data were obtained in a study of OX40 agonist ivuxolimab in advanced cancers. Overall study: Treatment of patients was with ivuxolimab, an agonistic anti-OX40 (CD134) antibody. Dosing consisted of intravenous ivuxolimab at 0.01 to 10 mg/kg every 2 weeks. Partial responses occurred in three patients (one hepatocellular carcinoma, two cutaneous melanoma).

Looked up from germline, CDR1 is SEHNR and CDR2 is FQNEAQ (reference sequence). With 7 bases clipped from V and 2 bases from J, the junction kept 15 bases outside the gene matches. The CDR3 extends over 17 amino acids. Only in-frame clones appear in the TCRdb table, and some are missing; sequencing was by immunoSEQ multiplex PCR. The table records about 53,000 clones, roughly 84% of them present only once. This sample comprised CD4+ or CD8+ T cells sorted from blood, obtained in a trial of the OX40 agonist ivuxolimab. V usage is TRBV7-9 and J usage is TRBJ2-7, with 9 bases identical to TRBD2. The sequence came from an adult with an advanced solid tumor such as melanoma, head and neck, liver or kidney cancer. In nucleotides, the CDR3 is TGTGCCAGCAATGAAGTGGGGAGCGGGAGGAGCCCCTACGAGCAGTACTTC. Protein: CASNEVGSGRSPYEQYF.